The 22 T cell receptor beta chains given below trace back to one sample, sequenced in a study of identical twins (dated by TCRdb to about 2016). To prepare the library, 5' RACE was applied. The sequencer was an Illumina HiSeq 2000. The raw public data were reprocessed by TCRdb itself: fastp quality trimming at Q25, MiXCR clonotype calling, in-frame beta chains only. Identical CDR3 proteins give one entry, which carries the most common genes and DNA. This sample is represented by 1.5 million to 2 million distinct CDR3 sequences; less than 35% of them were singletons. The leading ten clones occupy under 0.35% of the sample. Sample: cord blood. These receptors originate from a newborn girl in good health.

This clonotype has just a few counts. V and J are TRBV24-1 and TRBJ2-1; the match to TRBD2 covers 11 bases. This CDR3 region has 16 residues. Unmatched junction bases numbered 5, after V lost 5 bases and J lost 3 bases. CDR1 KGHDR and CDR2 SFDVKD come from the germline V gene. CDR3 DNA sequence: TGTGCCACCAGTGCATCGACTAGCGGGGTCTACAATGAGCAGTTCTTC. This translates into CATSASTSGVYNEQFF.

This chain connects TRBV5-1 to TRBJ2-1; TRBD2 matches at 9 bases. Unmatched junction bases numbered 8, after V lost 4 bases and J lost 15 bases. Germline V gene data show CDR1 as SGHRS and CDR2 as YFSETQ. CDR3 length: 12 residues. The CDR3 nucleotides read TGCGCCAGCAGCCCCTCTAGCGGGATTGCGTTCTTC. Its translation is CASSPSSGIAFF.

This clonotype has just a few counts. The chain is built from TRBV27 and TRBJ2-7; no clear D. V lost 4 bases to trimming and J lost 3 bases, with 10 bases between them. This CDR3 is 13 amino acids long. Germline V gene sequence: CDR1 MNHEY, CDR2 SMNVEV (reference sequence). CDR3 protein: CASSWQPDYEQYF. The CDR3, as DNA: TGTGCCAGCAGTTGGCAGCCGGACTACGAGCAGTACTTC.

This rearrangement joins TRBV20-1 to TRBJ2-7; 8 bases are a match to TRBD2. The CDR3 is 12 residues long. The trim removed 6 bases at V and 6 bases at J, leaving 7 bases unmatched. CDR1 is DFQATT and CDR2 is SNEGSKA in the germline V gene (reference sequence). The CDR3 DNA follows: TGCAGTGCCGGACTAGCTTCTACCGAGCAGTACTTC. Translating it yields CSAGLASTEQYF.

The chain combines TRBV7-2 with TRBJ1-5; tentatively, D is TRBD1 (6 bases). The length of the CDR3 is 13 residues. V lost 3 bases and J 8 bases, leaving 11 bases between the germline ends. Germline V CDR1 and CDR2: SGHTA, FQGNSA. CDR3 nucleotides: TGTGCCAGCAGCTTGAAACAGGGAGAGCCCCAGCATTTT. This sequence encodes CASSLKQGEPQHF.

In its sample, this clonotype was seen a few times. The V call is TRBV18, the J call TRBJ2-4; D tentatively reads TRBD1 or TRBD2 (5 bases each). The V end was cut by 1 base, the J end by 0 bases, with 10 bases between. Per the germline V gene, CDR1 is KGHSH and CDR2 is LQKENI. CDR3 size: 16 residues. The CDR3 region is CASSPQGTLAKNIQYF. In DNA, the CDR3 is TGTGCCAGCTCACCACAGGGGACCCTAGCCAAAAACATTCAGTACTTC.

The chain couples TRBV20-1 to TRBJ2-3; D may match TRBD1 or TRBD2 (5 bases each). The V gene lost 5 bases and the J gene lost 2 bases, with 17 bases spanning the gap. Germline V CDR1 and CDR2: DFQATT, SNEGSKA (reference sequence). The CDR3 extends over 15 amino acids. The CDR3 nucleotides read TGCAGTGCTCGGACGGGGACGGCCTACACAGATACGCAGTATTTT. Its protein is CSARTGTAYTDTQYF.

Comment on this clonotype: At one end, the junction sequence differs from germline, possibly due to a read error. The gene calls are TRBV29-1 and TRBJ2-1; D remains unclear. The CDR3 runs to 14 residues. Germline V gene lookup returns CDR1 SQVTM and CDR2 ANQGSEA. The CDR3 here is CSVPPEEWNNGQFF. The CDR3 bases are TGCAGCGTCCCCCCAGAGGAGTGGAACAATGGGCAGTTCTTC.

Only a few counts were recorded for this clonotype. CDR3 protein: CASSVELAGLYEQYF. CDR3 sequence (DNA): TGTGCCAGCAGCGTAGAGCTAGCGGGTCTCTACGAGCAGTACTTC. The V and J genes are TRBV9 and TRBJ2-7; 8 nucleotides agree with TRBD2. Looked up from germline, CDR1 is SGDLS and CDR2 is YYNGEE. Trimming cost V 0 bases and J 3 bases; bases outside gene matches: 5. The CDR3 contains 15 residues.

V usage is TRBV27 and J usage is TRBJ1-4; D ambiguous. This CDR3 comprises 15 residues. CDR1 and CDR2 (germline): MNHEY, SMNVEV (reference sequence). The V gene lost 4 bases and the J gene lost 8 bases, with 17 bases spanning the gap. CDR3 DNA: TGTGCCAGCAGTTCCTTTCGGAGGGAACAGGAAAAACTGTTTTTT. As protein: CASSSFRREQEKLFF. The variable domain in full, completed from reference TRBV27 and TRBJ1-4, reads EAQVTQNPRYLITVTGKKLTVTCSQNMNHEYMSWYRQDPGLGLRQIYYSMNVEVTDKGDVPEGYKVSRKEKRNFPLILESPSPNQTSLYFCASSSFRREQEKLFFGSGTQLSVL.

CDR3 nucleotides: TGTGCCAGCGGCGACCGTCCGCAGACAGATACGCAGTATTTT. It encodes CASGDRPQTDTQYF. The chain links TRBV6-5 to TRBJ2-3; D is uncertain. Germline V gives CDR1 MNHEY, CDR2 SVGAGI. The CDR3 totals 14 residues. The V gene lost 8 bases and the J gene lost 3 bases, with 15 bases spanning the gap.

The V gene is TRBV28, the J gene TRBJ2-7; TRBD2 aligns across 9 bases. With V trimmed by 3 bases and J by 4 bases, 10 bases remained unmatched. The CDR3 has 16 amino acids. Germline loops: CDR1 MDHEN, CDR2 SYDVKM. The chain's CDR3 is CASSFSRKGLAYEQYF. CDR3 nucleotides: TGTGCCAGCAGTTTTTCCAGGAAGGGACTAGCTTACGAGCAGTACTTC. Based on the CDR3 plus reference TRBV28 and TRBJ2-7, the full variable domain is DVKVTQSSRYLVKRTGEKVFLECVQDMDHENMFWYRQDPGLGLRLIYFSYDVKMKEKGDIPEGYSVSREKKERFSLILESASTNQTSMYLCASSFSRKGLAYEQYFGPGTRLTVT.

Remarks on this clonotype: A much larger clone sits a single nucleotide away, making a read error possible. This sequence joins TRBV10-3 and TRBJ2-3, with D possibly TRBD2 on 6 matching bases. Looked up from germline, CDR1 is ENHRY and CDR2 is SYGVKD. This CDR3 comprises 14 residues. DNA for the CDR3: TGTGCCGTCAGAACCGGGACTAGCACAGATACGCAGTATTTT. It is translated as CAVRTGTSTDTQYF.

The chain is built from TRBV20-1 and TRBJ2-1; 8 bases map to TRBD2. The CDR3 covers 15 residues. V shed 3 bases, J shed 3 bases, and the junction held 7 bases outside the gene matches. Germline values: CDR1 DFQATT, CDR2 SNEGSKA (reference sequence). The CDR3 is CSARGTRGNYNEQFF. The DNA for the CDR3 is TGCAGTGCTAGGGGGACTAGAGGGAACTACAATGAGCAGTTCTTC.

V and J are TRBV27 and TRBJ1-5, with a tentative D call TRBD1 (5 bases). The V gene's germline CDR1 is MNHEY and CDR2 SMNVEV (reference sequence). This CDR3 spans 15 amino acids. V was trimmed by 6 bases and J by 8 bases, leaving 20 bases between them. The chain's CDR3 is CASSADSGCLEPQHF. Written as DNA, the CDR3 is TGTGCCAGCAGCGCAGACAGCGGCTGCCTTGAGCCCCAGCATTTT.

This rearrangement joins TRBV20-1 to TRBJ2-3; the D is unclear. The V end was cut by 5 bases, the J end by 0 bases, with 12 bases between. CDR3 length: 14 amino acids. Germline V gives CDR1 DFQATT, CDR2 SNEGSKA (reference sequence). In DNA form, the CDR3 reads TGCAGTGCTCCTCTAGTGGCTAGCACAGATACGCAGTATTTT. Protein: CSAPLVASTDTQYF.

This clonotype was recorded a few times. This chain uses TRBV21-1 with TRBJ2-3; the table's D call, TRBD2, was not checked against the DNA. TRBV21-1 is assigned pseudogene status. The CDR3 runs to 20 residues. The CDR3 spells CASSTPLEGTSGKSTDTQYF. In DNA form, the CDR3 reads TGTGCCAGCAGCACCCCGTTGGAGGGGACTAGCGGGAAAAGCACAGATACGCAGTATTTT.

This clonotype was counted only a few times. J is TRBJ2-1 and V is TRBV24-1; 8 bases are a match to TRBD1. V shed 6 bases, J shed 7 bases, and the junction held 13 bases outside the gene matches. The CDR3 length is 16 residues. The germline CDR1 and CDR2 sequences are KGHDR and SFDVKD. The chain's CDR3 is CATSYLTGTGRNEQFF. The CDR3 DNA reads as TGTGCCACCAGTTACCTCACCGGGACAGGCCGGAATGAGCAGTTCTTC.

This clonotype has more than one count but fewer than ten. The rearrangement links TRBV27 to TRBJ2-2, with 10 bases identical to TRBD2. The CDR3 is made up of 19 amino acids. Germline CDR1 MNHEY, CDR2 SMNVEV (reference sequence). V lost 3 bases and J lost 2; bases outside the gene matches: 12. In DNA form, the CDR3 reads TGTGCCAGCAGTTTCCCCCTACAAGCGGGGGGGCGCAACACCGGGGAGCTGTTTTTT. It codes for CASSFPLQAGGRNTGELFF.

This clonotype has just a few counts. The rearrangement links TRBV20-1 to TRBJ1-4, with D perhaps TRBD1 (5 bases). V gave up 5 bases and J gave up 8 bases, with 15 bases separating them. The germline V gene has CDR1 DFQATT and CDR2 SNEGSKA (reference sequence). The CDR3 has 13 residues. CDR3 DNA sequence: TGCAGTGCTTCTCAGGGATTAGAGGAAAAACTGTTTTTT. Encoded protein: CSASQGLEEKLFF.

The chain joins TRBV20-1 to TRBJ1-5; 7 positions match TRBD1. The CDR3 consists of 14 residues. Germline CDR1 reads DFQATT; CDR2 reads SNEGSKA (reference sequence). Trimming at V came to 5 bases and at J to 3 bases, leaving 7 bases not matched to a gene. The chain's CDR3 is CSAARGGPNQPQHF. In DNA form, the CDR3 reads TGCAGTGCTGCCAGGGGGGGACCCAATCAGCCCCAGCATTTT.

This clonotype was detected a few times. The chain combines TRBV4-1 with TRBJ2-5, with D possibly TRBD2 on 5 matching bases. This CDR3 is 14 amino acids long. Germline values: CDR1 MGHRA, CDR2 YSYEKL. Trimming removed 1 base at V and 11 bases at J, with 17 bases between. For the CDR3, the DNA is TGCGCCAGCAGCCAAGGACTAACTTACAATGAGCAGTACTTC. This encodes CASSQGLTYNEQYF.